Listed below are T cell receptor beta chains from one sample, sequenced in a study of T cell repertoires in cytomegalovirus infection. The antigens for these receptors are not known. Each CDR3 protein gets one entry after TCRdb re-called the reads with MiXCR. The top ten clones hold 80% to 85% of a sample with over 100,000 distinct CDR3 sequences, around 30% of them seen once. This specimen consisted of CD8+ T cells from cultured PBMCs, obtained from culture after CMV antigen stimulation. These receptors originate from a human donor in good health (CMV status not recorded). Some clones in this sample may be carry-over from other donors' samples. CDR3s include the opening cysteine and the closing phenylalanine or tryptophan. Each record gives: J gene, D gene, V gene, clone size, CDR3 protein, CDR3 DNA. The D gene is left open where the match is weak. Only some rows state a clone size, as once, few, many or a class for expanded clones.

TRBJ1-5,-,TRBV7-8,many,CASSLGGYNQPQHF,TGTGCCAGCAGCTTAGGGGGTTACAATCAGCCCCAGCATTTT
TRBJ2-1,TRBD2,TRBV5-4,-,CASSILAGPQFF,TGTGCCAGCAGCATACTAGCGGGACCGCAGTTCTTC
TRBJ2-7,-,TRBV4-1,-,CASSLVGAPSSYEQYF,TGCGCCAGCAGCCTGGTAGGGGCACCGAGCTCCTACGAGCAGTACTTC
TRBJ1-5,-,TRBV4-1,few,CASSQDPRGSLNQPQHF,TGCGCCAGCAGCCAAGACCCCAGGGGATCCCTCAATCAGCCCCAGCATTTT
TRBJ2-3,-,TRBV15,-,CATSRGGGTDTQYF,TGTGCCACCAGCAGAGGGGGCGGCACAGATACGCAGTATTTT
TRBJ1-2,-,TRBV19,few,CASTEEGNTAFYGYTF,TGTGCCAGTACCGAGGAGGGGAATACGGCATTCTATGGCTACACCTTC
TRBJ1-4,-,TRBV7-6,-,CTSSLHPTNEKLFF,TGTACCAGCAGCTTACACCCAACTAATGAAAAACTGTTTTTT
TRBJ2-3,TRBD2,TRBV5-1,-,CASSRSGGAGQYTDTQYF,TGCGCCAGCAGCAGAAGCGGGGGGGCCGGTCAGTACACAGATACGCAGTATTTT
TRBJ2-1,-,TRBV20-1,few,CSARHTVNKGQQFF,TGCAGTGCTAGACATACAGTCAACAAGGGTCAGCAGTTCTTC
TRBJ1-6,-,TRBV6-5,-,CASSYSSRPSIPLHF,TGTGCCAGCAGTTACTCGAGTAGACCTAGCATTCCCCTCCACTTT
TRBJ1-1,-,TRBV6-5,few,CASSYSPMAGNTEAFF,TGTGCCAGCAGTTACTCGCCCATGGCAGGGAACACTGAAGCTTTCTTT
TRBJ1-6,-,TRBV2,few,CASSGRQSDSPLHF,TGTGCCAGCAGTGGGCGTCAGAGCGATTCACCCCTCCACTTT
TRBJ2-7,TRBD1,TRBV6-2/TRBV6-3,few,CASTGTGYEQYF,TGTGCCAGCACGGGGACAGGCTACGAGCAGTACTTC
TRBJ2-1,-,TRBV7-9,-,CASTNSGRYNEQFF,TGTGCCAGCACCAACAGCGGAAGGTACAATGAGCAGTTCTTC
TRBJ1-3,-,TRBV4-2,few,CASSQVVGSTSGNTIYF,TGTGCCAGCAGCCAAGTCGTAGGCAGCACCTCTGGAAACACCATATATTTT